This TCR beta chain was profiled in a study of CD4+ T cells in melanoma. Study results and caveats: In melanoma, neoantigen-specific CD4+ T cells reportedly differed in differentiation state.

The table came from immunoSEQ multiplex PCR; TCRdb's copy has only in-frame clones and leaves some out. The repertoire consists of tens of thousands of clones, with about 72% occurring once and the leading ten covering 4.8%. Worth noting for this clone: Its antigen remains unidentified.

CDR1 is SGHTA and CDR2 is FQGNSA in the germline V gene. The V and J ends lost 4 bases and 3 bases respectively, with 21 bases between them. This CDR3 region has 17 residues. V is TRBV7-2 and J is TRBJ2-5, with D perhaps matching TRBD1 (6 bases). The sequence derives from a human donor with melanoma. What was sequenced was tumor tissue. The CDR3 DNA reads TGTGCCAGCAGCTCCGAGGACAGACCATCATTGGAAGAGACCCAGTACTTC. This gives the protein CASSSEDRPSLEETQYF.